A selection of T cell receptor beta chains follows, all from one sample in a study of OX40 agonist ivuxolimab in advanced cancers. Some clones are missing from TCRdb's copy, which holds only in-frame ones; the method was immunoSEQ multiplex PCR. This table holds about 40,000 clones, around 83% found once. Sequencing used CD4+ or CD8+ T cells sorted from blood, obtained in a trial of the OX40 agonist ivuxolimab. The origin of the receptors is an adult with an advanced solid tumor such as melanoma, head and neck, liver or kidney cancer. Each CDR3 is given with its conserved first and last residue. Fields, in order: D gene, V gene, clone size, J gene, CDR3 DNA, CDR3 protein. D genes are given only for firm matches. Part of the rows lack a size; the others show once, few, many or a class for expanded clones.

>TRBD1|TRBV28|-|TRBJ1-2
TGTGCCAGCAGTTTAGGGACAGGGGTTGGCTACACCTTC
CASSLGTGVGYTF
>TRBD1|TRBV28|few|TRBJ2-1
TGTGCCAGCAAGACCGGGACAGACTACAATGAGCAGTTCTTC
CASKTGTDYNEQFF
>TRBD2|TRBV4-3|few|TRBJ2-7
TGCGCCAGCAGCCAAGAGGAAGGACTAGAATTATACGAGCAGTACTTC
CASSQEEGLELYEQYF
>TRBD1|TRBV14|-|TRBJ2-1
TGTGCCAGCAGCCCAATCACAGGGGTTGGTTACAATGAGCAGTTCTTC
CASSPITGVGYNEQFF
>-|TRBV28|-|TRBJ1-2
TGTGCCAGCAGTTTGTCGGTCGAGGGCTATGGCTACACCTTC
CASSLSVEGYGYTF
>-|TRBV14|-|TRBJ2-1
TGTGCCAGCAGCCAAGAGGGCTCCTACAATGAGCAGTTCTTC
CASSQEGSYNEQFF
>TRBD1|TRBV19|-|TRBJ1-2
TGTGCCAGTACCCGGACAGGGGCCGTCTATGGCTACACCTTC
CASTRTGAVYGYTF
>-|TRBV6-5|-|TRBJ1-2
TGTGCCAGCAGTTACTCGGGGATTTTGGATGGCTACACCTTC
CASSYSGILDGYTF
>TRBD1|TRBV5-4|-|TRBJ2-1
TGTGCCAGCAGCTTGGGGACAGGGGGCAATGAGCAGTTCTTC
CASSLGTGGNEQFF
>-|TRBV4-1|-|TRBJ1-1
TGCGCCAGCAGCCATAGGGGGGGGCTGAGGACTGAAGCTTTCTTT
CASSHRGGLRTEAFF
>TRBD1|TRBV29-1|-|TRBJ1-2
TGCAGCGTTGAGTTGGGACAGACCACCTATGGCTACACCTTC
CSVELGQTTYGYTF
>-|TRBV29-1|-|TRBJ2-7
TGCAGCGTTGAAGCCCCCTCGGCCACCACTACTGCCAGGGCCTACGAGCAGTACTTC
CSVEAPSATTTARAYEQYF
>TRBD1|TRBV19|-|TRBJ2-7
TGTGCCAGTAGTTCCGGGACAGGATTCTACGAGCAGTACTTC
CASSSGTGFYEQYF
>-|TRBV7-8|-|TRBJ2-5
TGTGCCAGCAGCCTCGTAAGTGATCAAGAGACCCAGTACTTC
CASSLVSDQETQYF
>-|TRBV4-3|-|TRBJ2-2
TGCGCCAGCAGCCACTGGGACGGATCGAACACCGGGGAGCTGTTTTTT
CASSHWDGSNTGELFF
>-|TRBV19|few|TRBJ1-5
TGTGCCAGTAGTACCACGGTTAGCAATCAGCCCCAGCATTTT
CASSTTVSNQPQHF
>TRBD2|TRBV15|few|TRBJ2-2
TGTGCCACCAGCCCCTATGGGGGGGGCACCGGGGAGCTGTTTTTT
CATSPYGGGTGELFF
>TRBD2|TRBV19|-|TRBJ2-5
TGTGCCAGTAGTATATTGACTAGCGGGTCCCAAGAGACCCAGTACTTC
CASSILTSGSQETQYF
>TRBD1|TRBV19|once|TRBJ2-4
TGTGCCAGTAGTACGGACAGGGGGAGCAAAAACATTCAGTACTTC
CASSTDRGSKNIQYF